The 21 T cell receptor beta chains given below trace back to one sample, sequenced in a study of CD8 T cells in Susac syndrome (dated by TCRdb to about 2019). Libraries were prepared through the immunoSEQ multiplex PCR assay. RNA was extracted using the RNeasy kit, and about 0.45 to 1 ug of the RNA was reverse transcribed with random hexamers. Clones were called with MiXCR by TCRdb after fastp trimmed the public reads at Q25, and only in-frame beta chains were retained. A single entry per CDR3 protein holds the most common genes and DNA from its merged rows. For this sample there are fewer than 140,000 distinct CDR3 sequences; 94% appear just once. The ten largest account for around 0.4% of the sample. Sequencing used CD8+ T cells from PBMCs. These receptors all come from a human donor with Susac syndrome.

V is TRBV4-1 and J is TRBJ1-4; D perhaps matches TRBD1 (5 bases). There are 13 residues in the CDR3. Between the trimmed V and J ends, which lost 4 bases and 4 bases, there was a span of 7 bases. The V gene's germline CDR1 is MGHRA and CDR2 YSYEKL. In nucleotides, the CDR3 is TGCGCCAGCAGCCGACAGATTAATGAAAAACTGTTTTTT. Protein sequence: CASSRQINEKLFF.

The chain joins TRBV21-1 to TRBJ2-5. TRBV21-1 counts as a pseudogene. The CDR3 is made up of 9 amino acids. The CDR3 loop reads CAHKGTQYF. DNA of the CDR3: TGTGCCCACAAAGGGACCCAGTACTTC.

CDR3 coding DNA: TGTGCCAGCAGTGGGAGGGGGGGAGGCGCCTACGAGCAGTACTTC. Encoded protein: CASSGRGGGAYEQYF. V gene TRBV12-3 or TRBV12-4 combines with J gene TRBJ2-7; D may be TRBD2 (7 bases). The CDR3 is 15 amino acids. V was clipped by 5 bases and J by 2 bases, with 16 bases between them.

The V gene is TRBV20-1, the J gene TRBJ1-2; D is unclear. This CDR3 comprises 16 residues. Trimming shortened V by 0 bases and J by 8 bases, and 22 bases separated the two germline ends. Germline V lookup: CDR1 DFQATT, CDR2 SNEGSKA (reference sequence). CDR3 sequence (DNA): TGCAGTGCTAGAGATCTACACATGACACATGACGGGGGCTACACCTTC. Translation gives CSARDLHMTHDGGYTF.

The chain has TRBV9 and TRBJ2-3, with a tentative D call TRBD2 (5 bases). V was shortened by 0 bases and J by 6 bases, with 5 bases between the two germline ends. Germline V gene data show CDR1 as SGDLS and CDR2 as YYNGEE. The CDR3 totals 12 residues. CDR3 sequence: CASSVAGDTQYF. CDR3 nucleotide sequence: TGTGCCAGCAGCGTAGCGGGGGATACGCAGTATTTT.

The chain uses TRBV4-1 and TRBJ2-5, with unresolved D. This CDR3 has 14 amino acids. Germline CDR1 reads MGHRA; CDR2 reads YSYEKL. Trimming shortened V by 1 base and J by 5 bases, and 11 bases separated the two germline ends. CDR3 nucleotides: TGCGCCAGCAGCCAAGTTTACAGTCTGGAGACCCAGTACTTC. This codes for CASSQVYSLETQYF.

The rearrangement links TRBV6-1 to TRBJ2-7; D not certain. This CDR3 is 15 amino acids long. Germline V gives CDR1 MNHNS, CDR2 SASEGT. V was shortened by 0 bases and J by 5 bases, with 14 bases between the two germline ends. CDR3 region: CASSEALDGHHEQYF. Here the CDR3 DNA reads TGTGCCAGCAGTGAAGCGCTCGACGGCCATCACGAGCAGTACTTC.

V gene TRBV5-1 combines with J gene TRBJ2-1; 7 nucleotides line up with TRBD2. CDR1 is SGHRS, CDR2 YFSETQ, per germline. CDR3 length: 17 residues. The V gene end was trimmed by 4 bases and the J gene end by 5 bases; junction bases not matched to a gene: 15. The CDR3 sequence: CASSSGTETGFDNEQFF. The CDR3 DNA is TGCGCCAGCAGCAGCGGGACGGAAACGGGGTTCGACAATGAGCAGTTCTTC.

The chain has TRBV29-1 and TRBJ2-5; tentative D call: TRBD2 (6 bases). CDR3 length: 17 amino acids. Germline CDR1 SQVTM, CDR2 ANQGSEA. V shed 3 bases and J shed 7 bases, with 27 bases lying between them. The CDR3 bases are TGCAGCGTTGAGTTTCGAATAAAACTAGCCGCGCCAACGACCCAGTACTTC. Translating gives CSVEFRIKLAAPTTQYF.

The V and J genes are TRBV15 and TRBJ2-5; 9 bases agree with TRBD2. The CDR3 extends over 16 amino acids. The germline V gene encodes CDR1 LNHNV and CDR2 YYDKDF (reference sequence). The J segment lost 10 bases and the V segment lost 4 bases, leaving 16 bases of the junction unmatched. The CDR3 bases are TGTGCCACCAGCAACCAGGGAGAGGAGCGGGGGGCCGGCCAGTACTTC. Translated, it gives CATSNQGEERGAGQYF.

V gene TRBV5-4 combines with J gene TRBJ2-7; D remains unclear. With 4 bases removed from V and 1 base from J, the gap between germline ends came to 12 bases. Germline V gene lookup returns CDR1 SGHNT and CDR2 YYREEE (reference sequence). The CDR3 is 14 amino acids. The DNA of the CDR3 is TGTGCCAGCAGCCCGGCGACCACGTCCTACGAGCAGTACTTC. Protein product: CASSPATTSYEQYF.

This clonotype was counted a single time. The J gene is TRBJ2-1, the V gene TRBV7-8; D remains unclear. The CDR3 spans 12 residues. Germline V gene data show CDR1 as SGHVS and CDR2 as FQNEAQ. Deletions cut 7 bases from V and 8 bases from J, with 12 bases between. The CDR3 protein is CASTTASDEQFF. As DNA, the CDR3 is TGTGCCAGCACCACAGCTTCCGATGAGCAGTTCTTC.

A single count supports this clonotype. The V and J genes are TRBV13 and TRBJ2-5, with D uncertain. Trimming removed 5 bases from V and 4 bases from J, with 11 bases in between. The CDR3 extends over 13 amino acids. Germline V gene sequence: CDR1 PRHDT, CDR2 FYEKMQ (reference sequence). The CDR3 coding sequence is TGTGCCAGCAGCCCCGGCCCTCGAGAGACCCAGTACTTC. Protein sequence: CASSPGPRETQYF. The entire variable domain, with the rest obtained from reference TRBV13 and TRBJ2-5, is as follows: AAGVIQSPRHLIKEKRETATLKCYPIPRHDTVYWYQQGPGQDPQFLISFYEKMQSDKGSIPDRFSAQQFSDYHSELNMSSLELGDSALYFCASSPGPRETQYFGPGTRLLVL.

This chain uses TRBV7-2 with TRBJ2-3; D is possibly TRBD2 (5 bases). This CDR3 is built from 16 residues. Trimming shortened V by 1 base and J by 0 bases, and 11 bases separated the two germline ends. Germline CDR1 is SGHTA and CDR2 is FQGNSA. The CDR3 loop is CASSLGFSGSTDTQYF. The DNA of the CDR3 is TGTGCCAGCAGCTTAGGCTTCAGCGGTAGCACAGATACGCAGTATTTT.

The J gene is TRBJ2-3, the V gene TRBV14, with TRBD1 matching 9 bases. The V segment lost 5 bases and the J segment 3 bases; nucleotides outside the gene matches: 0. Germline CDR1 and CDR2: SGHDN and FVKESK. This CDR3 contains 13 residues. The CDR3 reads CASSGQGTDTQYF. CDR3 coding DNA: TGTGCCAGCAGCGGACAGGGGACAGATACGCAGTATTTT.

CDR3 residues: CASSLGQGAGANVLTF. The CDR3 DNA reads as TGTGCCAGCAGCTTGGGACAGGGGGCCGGGGCCAACGTCCTGACTTTC. This sequence joins TRBV5-6 and TRBJ2-6, with 10 bases identical to TRBD1. J was trimmed by 4 bases and V by 0 bases; bases with no gene match: 1. This CDR3 is built from 16 residues. Germline CDR1 reads SGHDT; CDR2 reads YYEEEE.

The CDR3 region has the DNA TGTGCCAGCAGTTCCGGACAGGGATCCGTCTTCGGCTACACCTTC. Protein: CASSSGQGSVFGYTF. The chain recombines TRBV12-3 or TRBV12-4 with TRBJ1-2; 8 bases fit TRBD1. The J segment lost 8 bases and the V segment lost 4 bases, leaving 12 bases of the junction unmatched. The length of the CDR3 is 15 residues.

This CDR3 is CASSLGQGNQPQHF. The CDR3 nucleotides read TGTGCCAGCAGTTTAGGGCAGGGCAATCAGCCCCAGCATTTT. This chain links TRBV12-3 or TRBV12-4 with TRBJ1-5, with D hard to call. V shed 1 base and J shed 2 bases, with 6 bases lying between them. This CDR3 comprises 14 residues.

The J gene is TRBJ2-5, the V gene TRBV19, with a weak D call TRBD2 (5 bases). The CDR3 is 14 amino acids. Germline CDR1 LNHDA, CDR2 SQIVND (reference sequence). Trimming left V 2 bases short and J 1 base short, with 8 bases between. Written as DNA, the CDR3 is TGTGCCAGTAGTATACGGGGATCCCAAGAGACCCAGTACTTC. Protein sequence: CASSIRGSQETQYF.

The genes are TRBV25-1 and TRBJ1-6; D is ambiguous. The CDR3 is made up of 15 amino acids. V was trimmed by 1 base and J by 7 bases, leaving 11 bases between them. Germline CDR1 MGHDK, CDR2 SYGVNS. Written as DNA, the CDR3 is TGTGCCAGCAGTGAATCTGTGGCACTGAATTCACCCCTCCACTTT. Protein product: CASSESVALNSPLHF.

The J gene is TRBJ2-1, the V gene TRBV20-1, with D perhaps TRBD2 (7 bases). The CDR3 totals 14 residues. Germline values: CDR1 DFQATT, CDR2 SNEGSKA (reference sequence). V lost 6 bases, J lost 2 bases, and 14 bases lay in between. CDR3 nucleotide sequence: TGCAGTGCCCCCCGGGGGGCCCCCTACAATGAGCAGTTCTTC. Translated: CSAPRGAPYNEQFF.